This TCR beta chain was sequenced for a study of T cell changes during pregnancy in multiple sclerosis. The ends lost 3 bases at V and 4 bases at J; junction bases unmatched: 11. The CDR3 sequence is 16 residues long. Per germline, CDR1 SGHTA and CDR2 FQGNSA. The data were produced by immunoSEQ multiplex PCR, yet TCRdb's version contains in-frame clones alone and is incomplete. The sample shows about 60,000 clones, 90% to 95% of them seen only once. The chain carries TRBV7-2 and TRBJ1-2; 7 bases are shared with TRBD1. The source was peripheral blood, collected in the first trimester of pregnancy. This TCR came from a female donor with multiple sclerosis, enrolled in a pregnancy study. CDR3 in DNA: TGTGCCAGCAGCTTGGAACCGGGACAGACTATCTATGGCTACACCTTC. Its protein is CASSLEPGQTIYGYTF.